This record concerns one TCR beta chain sequence. As yet, its antigen is unknown. The entry originates in a study of blood T cells in healthy people across ages. In the study overall: Per every two T cells, about one barcoded beta molecule was captured by template switching. Study-level points and caveats: Diversity was higher, and naive CD4+ cells more numerous, in long-lived donors than in aged donors.

V lost 4 bases to trimming and J lost 4 bases, with 23 bases between them. The CDR3 runs to 17 residues. The germline gives CDR1 PRHDT, CDR2 FYEKMQ (reference sequence). With a J-beta primer mix and a sample-barcoded 5' primer, a second PCR ran about 7 to 12 cycles. Every cDNA molecule bore a tag from a template-switch adaptor containing 12 random nucleotides. TCRdb processed the 5' RACE reads anew with MiXCR; each CDR3 protein has one entry. This sample has about 1.1 million distinct CDR3 sequences, with around two fifths found just once. The rearrangement joins TRBV13 to TRBJ2-7, with D perhaps given as TRBD1 or TRBD2 (5 bases each). This clonotype was sampled from a man younger than 35 in good health. The sample comprised blood. For the CDR3, the DNA is TGTGCCAGCAGCTCGACCACCGGGACGGACAAAGATTACGAGCAGTACTTC. Encoded protein: CASSSTTGTDKDYEQYF. The full variable domain, its missing parts supplied by reference TRBV13 and TRBJ2-7, is AAGVIQSPRHLIKEKRETATLKCYPIPRHDTVYWYQQGPGQDPQFLISFYEKMQSDKGSIPDRFSAQQFSDYHSELNMSSLELGDSALYFCASSSTTGTDKDYEQYFGPGTRLTVT.